Each of the 29 T cell receptor beta chains below was sequenced from the same sample in a study of monozygotic twins with inflammatory bowel disease. From its re-call of the 5' RACE reads, TCRdb lists each CDR3 protein once, without DNA. The sample has 400,000 to 500,000 distinct CDR3 sequences, and its top ten clones hold roughly 2.5%. Specimen: blood. These TCRs come from a human donor with ulcerative colitis or Crohn's disease, or a healthy co-twin of an affected twin (not recorded which).

The V gene is TRBV18, the J gene TRBJ2-1; TCRdb gives TRBD2 as the D gene, but with no DNA this cannot be confirmed. The CDR3 sequence is 16 residues long. Germline V gene sequence: CDR1 KGHSH, CDR2 LQKENI. CDR3 sequence reads: CASSPPLAGKTNEQFF.

The genes are TRBV2 and TRBJ1-5; the TRBD1 assignment by TCRdb is unverifiable without DNA. Germline CDR1 SNHLY, CDR2 FYNNEI. The CDR3 length is 15 residues. The chain's CDR3 is CASSDLTGGNQPQHF.

The rearrangement uses TRBV5-1 and TRBJ2-2; lacking DNA, the TRBD1 call made by TCRdb goes unchecked. The CDR3 totals 14 residues. Germline V lookup: CDR1 SGHRS, CDR2 YFSETQ. The CDR3 is CASKATGNTGELFF.

The chain combines TRBV11-2 with TRBJ2-5; TCRdb lists TRBD1, though no DNA is available to test this call. The CDR3 sequence is 15 residues long. From germline, CDR1 is SGHAT and CDR2 FQNNGV. The chain's CDR3 is CASSLFPAGEETQYF.

The chain is built from TRBV4-2 and TRBJ2-1; TCRdb names TRBD1, which stays unverified in the absence of DNA. The CDR3 runs to 16 residues. Germline lookup yields CDR1 LGHNA and CDR2 YNFKEQ. The chain's CDR3 is CASSQEGTGGRDEQFF.

This chain connects TRBV14 to TRBJ2-1; TCRdb designates TRBD1, a call that cannot be tested without DNA. The CDR3 is made up of 12 amino acids. Germline CDR1 and CDR2: SGHDN and FVKESK. CDR3 residues: CASNNPPGKQFF.

The rearrangement links TRBV7-9 to TRBJ2-1; lacking DNA, the TRBD2 call made by TCRdb goes unchecked. Germline V gives CDR1 SEHNR, CDR2 FQNEAQ (reference sequence). The CDR3 covers 16 residues. CDR3: CASNHKGEGAYNEQFF.

The chain couples TRBV28 to TRBJ2-7; the D call from TCRdb, TRBD2, cannot be confirmed without DNA. This CDR3 has 15 amino acids. Per the germline V gene, CDR1 is MDHEN and CDR2 is SYDVKM. CDR3 protein: CASSLYQVAGDEQYF.

The chain couples TRBV28 to TRBJ1-5; the TRBD1 assignment by TCRdb is unverifiable without DNA. Germline V gives CDR1 MDHEN, CDR2 SYDVKM. This CDR3 is built from 16 residues. The chain's CDR3 is CASSDASRGKNQPQHF.

This chain joins TRBV30 and TRBJ2-6; TCRdb calls TRBD1, which cannot be checked without DNA. This CDR3 has 16 residues. Per germline, CDR1 GTSNPN and CDR2 SVGIG (reference sequence). The CDR3 spells CAWSRDRVSGANVLTF.

This chain connects TRBV29-1 to TRBJ1-1. Germline V CDR1 and CDR2: SQVTM, ANQGSEA. The CDR3 sequence is 11 residues long. CDR3 sequence: CSVETVTEAFF.

The V gene is TRBV7-9, the J gene TRBJ1-2. The V gene's germline CDR1 is SEHNR and CDR2 FQNEAQ (reference sequence). This CDR3 spans 15 amino acids. The CDR3 loop is CASSPDGAGSYGYTF.

The genes are TRBV12-3 or TRBV12-4 and TRBJ2-1; the TCRdb call, TRBD1, lacks DNA for checking. The CDR3 has 14 amino acids. The CDR3 spells CASRGGGMYNEQFF.

This chain joins TRBV5-6 and TRBJ2-7; TCRdb picks TRBD1, but there is no DNA to check that call. In germline, CDR1 is SGHDT, CDR2 YYEEEE. The CDR3 runs 16 residues. The CDR3 spells CASSLGGGAISYEQYF.

The gene calls are TRBV7-8 and TRBJ2-1; without DNA, the TCRdb call of TRBD2 cannot be checked. CDR1 is SGHVS and CDR2 is FQNEAQ in the germline V gene. The CDR3 spans 16 residues. The CDR3 region is CASSPERRELNNEQFF.

V and J are TRBV5-1 and TRBJ1-1; TCRdb picks TRBD1, but there is no DNA to check that call. This CDR3 region has 14 residues. CDR1 and CDR2 (germline): SGHRS, YFSETQ. This CDR3 reads CASSVDRGGTEAFF.

This chain's CDR3 is CASIGSQGADGSYNEQFF. This chain uses TRBV5-4 with TRBJ2-1; TCRdb's D call of TRBD1 is untestable without DNA. Germline values: CDR1 SGHNT, CDR2 YYREEE (reference sequence). This CDR3 contains 18 residues. Combining the CDR3 with reference TRBV5-4 and TRBJ2-1 gives the whole variable domain ETGVTQSPTHLIKTRGQQVTLRCSSQSGHNTVSWYQQALGQGPQFIFQYYREEENGRGNFPPRFSGLQFPNYSSELNVNALELDDSALYLCASIGSQGADGSYNEQFFGPGTRLTVL.

This chain joins TRBV7-2 and TRBJ2-5; TCRdb names TRBD2, which stays unverified in the absence of DNA. Germline V gene data show CDR1 as SGHTA and CDR2 as FQGNSA. The CDR3 runs to 16 residues. The CDR3: CASSLVPAGGLETQYF.

V usage is TRBV4-3 and J usage is TRBJ2-1; TCRdb picks TRBD1, but there is no DNA to check that call. The CDR3 consists of 15 residues. From germline, CDR1 is LGHNA and CDR2 YSLEER. CDR3 amino acids: CASSQGSQSRNEQFF.

This chain links TRBV19 with TRBJ2-1; TCRdb designates TRBD2, a call that cannot be tested without DNA. Germline V gives CDR1 LNHDA, CDR2 SQIVND (reference sequence). This CDR3 comprises 13 residues. CDR3 sequence: CASGEGIWNEQFF.

This chain uses TRBV25-1 with TRBJ2-2. Germline values: CDR1 MGHDK, CDR2 SYGVNS. The CDR3 consists of 13 residues. The CDR3 here is CASRLQDTGELFF.

The rearrangement joins TRBV19 to TRBJ2-2; the TRBD2 assignment by TCRdb is unverifiable without DNA. Germline loops: CDR1 LNHDA, CDR2 SQIVND (reference sequence). CDR3 length equals 14 residues. Here the CDR3 reads CASRLAGGPGELFF.

The chain uses TRBV19 and TRBJ2-7; checking the TCRdb D call of TRBD1 is not possible without DNA. This CDR3 has 16 residues. Germline CDR1 LNHDA, CDR2 SQIVND (reference sequence). CDR3 sequence reads: CASSTPLGRGGYEQYF.

The rearrangement links TRBV6-5 to TRBJ1-2; TCRdb's D gene call, TRBD1, goes unchecked for lack of DNA. The CDR3 contains 16 residues. CDR1 MNHEY and CDR2 SVGAGI come from the germline V gene. CDR3: CASSYSGRGLDYGYTF.

This chain connects TRBV20-1 to TRBJ1-5; TCRdb names TRBD1, which stays unverified in the absence of DNA. CDR1 is DFQATT, CDR2 SNEGSKA, per germline (reference sequence). The CDR3 covers 15 residues. Here the CDR3 reads CSARQGAIYGQPQHF.

The chain couples TRBV4-1 to TRBJ1-1. The CDR3 sequence is 14 residues long. Germline V CDR1 and CDR2: MGHRA, YSYEKL. The CDR3 loop reads CASSQGRGNTEAFF.

The chain joins TRBV29-1 to TRBJ1-1; no DNA is available, so the TRBD1 call from TCRdb remains unchecked. The CDR3 sequence is 11 residues long. CDR1 is SQVTM and CDR2 is ANQGSEA in the germline V gene. CDR3 sequence: CSSTVNTEAFF.

The chain carries TRBV29-1 and TRBJ2-1. The CDR3 is 13 residues long. CDR1 and CDR2 from the germline V gene are SQVTM and ANQGSEA. This chain's CDR3 is CSVERWAYNVQFF.

This sequence joins TRBV7-2 and TRBJ1-1; TCRdb's D gene call, TRBD1, goes unchecked for lack of DNA. Germline V gene data show CDR1 as SGHTA and CDR2 as FQGNSA. This CDR3 contains 16 residues. The CDR3 spells CASSLVGVGGQSEAFF.